These 18 T cell receptor beta chains originate from one sample sequenced in a study of blood T cell repertoires in COVID-19. The method was immunoSEQ multiplex PCR; TCRdb's version includes in-frame clones alone and lacks a portion of them. The sample contains 380,000 or so clones, more than 75% of which appear only once. The sample taken for sequencing was PBMCs or T cells enriched from blood (not recorded which). The receptors stem from a woman younger than 45 with acute COVID-19.

The chain couples TRBV19 to TRBJ1-3, with 7 bases identical to TRBD1. Looked up from germline, CDR1 is LNHDA and CDR2 is SQIVND (reference sequence). The CDR3 runs 15 residues. The trim removed 5 bases at V and 0 bases at J, leaving 4 bases unmatched. The CDR3 DNA is TGTGCCAGTAGTGTGGGACAGAACTCTGGAAACACCATATATTTT. Translation gives CASSVGQNSGNTIYF. Using reference TRBV19 and TRBJ1-3 for the parts outside the CDR3, the full variable domain is DGGITQSPKYLFRKEGQNVTLSCEQNLNHDAMYWYRQDPGQGLRLIYYSQIVNDFQKGDIAEGYSVSREKKESFPLTVTSAQKNPTAFYLCASSVGQNSGNTIYFGEGSWLTVV.

The gene calls are TRBV9 and TRBJ2-1; D gene ambiguous. CDR3 length equals 13 residues. Trimming removed 0 bases at V and 10 bases at J, with 11 bases between. Looked up from germline, CDR1 is SGDLS and CDR2 is YYNGEE. The CDR3 sequence is CASSVEIWSEQFF. CDR3 DNA: TGTGCCAGCAGCGTAGAAATATGGAGCGAGCAGTTCTTC. Full variable domain (missing parts from reference TRBV9 and TRBJ2-1): DSGVTQTPKHLITATGQRVTLRCSPRSGDLSVYWYQQSLDQGLQFLIQYYNGEERAKGNILERFSAQQFPDLHSELNLSSLELGDSALYFCASSVEIWSEQFFGPGTRLTVL.

In its sample, this clone was seen once. One junction end does not reproduce the germline sequence, and a read error may be involved. The chain carries TRBV25-1 and TRBJ1-4; no clear D. The CDR3 runs to 13 residues. Germline CDR1 is MGHDK and CDR2 is SYGVNS. CDR3 nucleotide sequence: TGTGCCAGCAGTGAATTTCGGAGCGAAAAGCTGTTTTTT. Translated, it gives CASSEFRSEKLFF. The full variable domain, in which reference TRBV25-1 and TRBJ1-4 provide the parts outside the CDR3, is EADIYQTPRYLVIGTGKKITLECSQTMGHDKMYWYQQDPGMELHLIHYSYGVNSTEKGDLSSESTVSRIRTEHFPLTLESARPSHTSQYLCASSEFRSEKLFFGSGTQLSVL.

V gene TRBV5-1 combines with J gene TRBJ2-3; 8 positions agree with TRBD2. The CDR3 is made up of 17 amino acids. Per germline, CDR1 SGHRS and CDR2 YFSETQ. J lost 2 bases, V lost 3 bases, and 11 bases had no gene match. CDR3 sequence reads: CASSSQISAGATDTQYF. CDR3 coding DNA: TGCGCCAGCAGCTCCCAGATTTCAGCGGGGGCCACAGATACGCAGTATTTT.

The gene calls are TRBV9 and TRBJ1-6; perhaps TRBD1 as D (5 bases). Germline-derived CDR1 and CDR2 are SGDLS and YYNGEE. V was shortened by 2 bases and J by 7 bases, with 10 bases between the two germline ends. The CDR3 extends over 14 amino acids. The CDR3 here is CASSVGGVNSPLHF. The DNA of the CDR3 is TGTGCCAGCAGCGTGGGGGGGGTCAATTCACCCCTCCACTTT.

V gene TRBV5-6 combines with J gene TRBJ1-2; TRBD1 matches at 8 bases. Germline V lookup: CDR1 SGHDT, CDR2 YYEEEE. The V gene end was trimmed by 3 bases and the J gene end by 7 bases; junction bases not matched to a gene: 8. This CDR3 comprises 14 residues. The CDR3 bases are TGTGCCAGCAGCTCGGACAGGGCCTCCGCTGGCTACACCTTC. Translated: CASSSDRASAGYTF.

CDR3 DNA: TGTGCCAGCAGTGAAGCGCTTCGGAGGGATAGTAACACTGAAGCTTTCTTT. Translation gives CASSEALRRDSNTEAFF. This chain uses TRBV6-1 with TRBJ1-1; no clear D gene. With 0 bases removed from V and 2 bases from J, the gap between germline ends came to 16 bases. The CDR3 has 17 amino acids. In germline, CDR1 is MNHNS, CDR2 SASEGT.

The V and J genes are TRBV12-3 or TRBV12-4 and TRBJ1-4, with a possible D match to TRBD1 (6 bases). This CDR3 has 13 residues. V was trimmed by 6 bases and J by 12 bases, leaving 17 bases between them. The CDR3 loop reads CASSHPGHRELFF. The CDR3 DNA sequence: TGTGCCAGCAGCCACCCGGGACATCGGGAACTGTTTTTT.

The chain is built from TRBV6-1 and TRBJ1-5; no reliable D call. The V gene lost 1 base and the J gene lost 7 bases, with 11 bases spanning the gap. Looked up from germline, CDR1 is MNHNS and CDR2 is SASEGT. The CDR3 has 14 amino acids. CDR3 sequence: CASSEGGVRQPQHF. For the CDR3, the DNA is TGTGCCAGCAGTGAAGGCGGGGTCCGGCAGCCCCAGCATTTT.

Concerning this clone itself: Other nucleotide sequences from this sample produce the same CDR3. This chain uses TRBV12-3 or TRBV12-4 with TRBJ1-2; 7 bases fit TRBD1. The CDR3 length is 12 residues. After removal of 4 bases from V and 8 bases from J, the junction contained 4 bases not matched to a gene. CDR3 DNA: TGTGCCAGCAGTTCAGACAGGGTAGGCTACACCTTC. It translates to CASSSDRVGYTF.

The chain links TRBV7-2 to TRBJ2-7; D is uncertain. The CDR3 runs to 12 residues. V shed 2 bases and J shed 4 bases, with 6 bases lying between them. Per germline, CDR1 SGHTA and CDR2 FQGNSA. This CDR3 is CASSLIQYEQYF. For the CDR3, the DNA is TGTGCCAGCAGCTTAATCCAGTACGAGCAGTACTTC. Looking up the rest from reference TRBV7-2 and TRBJ2-7 gives the full variable domain: GAGVSQSPSNKVTEKGKDVELRCDPISGHTALYWYRQSLGQGLEFLIYFQGNSAPDKSGLPSDRFSAERTGGSVSTLTIQRTQQEDSAVYLCASSLIQYEQYFGPGTRLTVT.

This clone occurred a few times. The V call is TRBV5-3, the J call TRBJ2-3; 7 positions agree with TRBD2. TRBV5-3 is assigned to the ORF class and has an uncertain function. The CDR3 is made up of 14 amino acids. J lost 5 bases, V lost 4 bases, and 7 bases had no gene match. The CDR3 is CARSRAGRGDTQYF. The CDR3 coding sequence is TGTGCCAGAAGCCGAGCGGGGAGGGGAGATACGCAGTATTTT.

V and J are TRBV24-1 and TRBJ1-1; D perhaps matches TRBD1 (6 bases). This CDR3 has 15 amino acids. Trimming cost V 6 bases and J 2 bases, with 15 bases left between them. CDR1 is KGHDR, CDR2 SFDVKD, per germline. DNA for the CDR3: TGTGCCACCAGTTATGGAGGGGGGGGCAACACTGAAGCTTTCTTT. Protein sequence: CATSYGGGGNTEAFF.

The V gene is TRBV24-1, the J gene TRBJ2-7; TRBD1 is a possible D gene (6 bases). V lost 4 bases to trimming and J lost 3 bases, with 15 bases between them. The CDR3 totals 15 residues. CDR1 and CDR2 (germline): KGHDR, SFDVKD. The DNA of the CDR3 is TGTGCCACCAGTGACACTACGGACAGCTTCTACGAGCAGTACTTC. Its translation: CATSDTTDSFYEQYF.

The chain couples TRBV9 to TRBJ1-6, with D possibly matching TRBD1 (6 bases). The CDR3 length is 15 residues. The V end was cut by 3 bases, the J end by 7 bases, with 14 bases between. In germline, CDR1 is SGDLS, CDR2 YYNGEE. The chain's CDR3 is CASSDYRVQNSPLHF. CDR3 DNA: TGTGCCAGCAGCGACTACAGGGTCCAAAATTCACCCCTCCACTTT.

The CDR3 nucleotides are TGTGCCACCAGTGATTTGCGTATAGACACCGGGGAGCTGTTTTTT. Translated: CATSDLRIDTGELFF. The chain links TRBV24-1 to TRBJ2-2, with unresolved D. Trimming took 0 bases from V and 3 from J, leaving 7 bases between them. Per germline, CDR1 KGHDR and CDR2 SFDVKD. CDR3 length: 15 residues.

The chain couples TRBV19 to TRBJ2-7; 9 bases are shared with TRBD1. CDR1 and CDR2 from the germline V gene are LNHDA and SQIVND (reference sequence). The CDR3 is 14 amino acids. J lost 4 bases, V lost 7 bases, and 8 bases had no gene match. For the CDR3, the DNA is TGTGCCAGTAAGCGCTCGACAGGGGGTTACGAGCAGTACTTC. Translation: CASKRSTGGYEQYF.

The V and J genes are TRBV7-2 and TRBJ1-5; D may be TRBD1 (6 bases). Germline V gene lookup returns CDR1 SGHTA and CDR2 FQGNSA. CDR3 size: 15 residues. V was shortened by 5 bases and J by 2 bases, with 13 bases between the two germline ends. CDR3 DNA: TGTGCCAGCAGCAGCACAGGACAGCGCAATCAGCCCCAGCATTTT. Translating gives CASSSTGQRNQPQHF.